Listed below are T cell receptor beta chains from one sample, sequenced in a study of CD8 T cells in Susac syndrome. One entry per CDR3 protein, called by TCRdb with MiXCR from the immunoSEQ multiplex PCR reads. The table shows around 200,000 distinct CDR3 sequences, with about 94% occurring only once. Sequencing was carried out using CD4+ T cells from PBMCs. Every receptor here comes from a human donor with Susac syndrome. CDR3s include the opening cysteine and the closing phenylalanine or tryptophan. D genes are given only for firm matches. Size tells how often a clone was seen (once, few, many) or the class of an expanded clone, and some rows leave it out.

J gene | D gene | clone size | V gene | CDR3 DNA | CDR3 protein
TRBJ2-1 | . | . | TRBV29-1 | TGCAGCGTTGCTAACAATGAGCAGTTCTTC | CSVANNEQFF
TRBJ2-2 | . | . | TRBV30 | TGTGCCTGCGACCCCGGGACAATCGCCGGGGAGCTGTTTTTT | CACDPGTIAGELFF
TRBJ2-5 | TRBD2 | . | TRBV12-3/TRBV12-4 | TGTGCCAGCAGTTTAAGGGGCGGGGGACAAGAGACCCAGTACTTC | CASSLRGGGQETQYF
TRBJ2-6 | . | . | TRBV2 | TGTGCCAGCTTTTCCCGGTCATTCTCTGGGGCCAACGTCCTGACTTTC | CASFSRSFSGANVLTF
TRBJ2-5 | TRBD2 | . | TRBV7-9 | TGTGCCAGCAGCTTCGGGACTAGCGGGGTTGAGACCCAGTACTTC | CASSFGTSGVETQYF
TRBJ1-6 | . | once | TRBV20-1 | TGCAGTGCTAGAGATCCGACAAATAATTCACCCCTCCACTTT | CSARDPTNNSPLHF
TRBJ2-7 | . | . | TRBV12-3/TRBV12-4 | TGTGCCAGCAGTTTAATGGGGTTCTCCTACGAGCAGTACTTC | CASSLMGFSYEQYF
TRBJ2-5 | . | . | TRBV20-1 | TGCAGTGCTAGGCCTGACCAGGGGATGGAGACCCAGTACTTC | CSARPDQGMETQYF
TRBJ1-6 | TRBD1 | few | TRBV6-6 | TGTGCCAGCAGTGCCATCGGGACAGATAAGTCACCCCTCCACTTT | CASSAIGTDKSPLHF
TRBJ2-7 | . | . | TRBV18 | TGTGCCAGCTCACCAATCACTAGACACGAGCAGTACTTC | CASSPITRHEQYF
TRBJ2-5 | . | . | TRBV10-3 | TGTGCCATCAGCCGCGCGGGACCAACCCAAGAGACCCAGTACTTC | CAISRAGPTQETQYF
TRBJ2-1 | . | . | TRBV14 | TGTGCCAGCAGCCAAGATCTTTTGTTTGAAGAGCAGTTCTTC | CASSQDLLFEEQFF
TRBJ2-3 | . | few | TRBV20-1 | TGCAGTGCTAGACGCTCGGCAGATACGCAGTATTTT | CSARRSADTQYF
TRBJ1-2 | TRBD1 | . | TRBV6-5 | TGTGCCAGCAGCCCTGGACAGGGTCGGTATGGCTACACCTTC | CASSPGQGRYGYTF
TRBJ1-1 | . | . | TRBV29-1 | TGCAGCGTTGTCCCAGCTAACACTGAAGCTTTCTTT | CSVVPANTEAFF
TRBJ2-2 | TRBD2 | . | TRBV30 | TGTGCCTGGAACGGGGGGGCAGTGACCGGGGAGCTGTTTTTT | CAWNGGAVTGELFF
TRBJ2-5 | . | . | TRBV6-5 | TGTGCCAGCAGTTACACGCACCAAGAGACCCAGTACTTC | CASSYTHQETQYF
TRBJ1-2 | . | . | TRBV25-1 | TGTGCCAGCAGTGAATCTCCGGGGTCTAACTATGGCTACACCTTC | CASSESPGSNYGYTF
TRBJ1-3 | TRBD1 | . | TRBV27 | TGTGCCAGCAGGATAACCGGGACAGGGGTGGGAAACACCATATATTTT | CASRITGTGVGNTIYF
TRBJ1-2 | TRBD1 | once | TRBV19 | TGTGCCAGTAGTATGCCGGGGACAGGGGGCAAGGAAGGCTACACCTTC | CASSMPGTGGKEGYTF
TRBJ2-5 | . | . | TRBV11-2 | TGTGCCAGCAGCTTATACCCCACCCCCGAGACCCAGTACTTC | CASSLYPTPETQYF
TRBJ2-2 | TRBD2 | . | TRBV15 | TGTGCCACCAGCAGAGATAGACTAGCGGGGGTCACCGGGGAGCTGTTTTTT | CATSRDRLAGVTGELFF
TRBJ1-1 | . | . | TRBV12-3/TRBV12-4 | TGTGCCAGCACCAGGGAAAACACTGAAGCTTTCTTT | CASTRENTEAFF
TRBJ1-6 | . | . | TRBV15 | TGTGCCACCAGCAGAGGGCAAGGTAGTTCACCCCTCCACTTT | CATSRGQGSSPLHF
TRBJ1-2 | . | . | TRBV12-3/TRBV12-4 | TGTGCCAGCAGTTTATCCGGGTTCTATGGCTACACCTTC | CASSLSGFYGYTF
TRBJ2-7 | TRBD1 | . | TRBV28 | TGTGCCAGCATCCCTTCTGCTGGACAGGGACCCTACGAGCAGTACTTC | CASIPSAGQGPYEQYF
TRBJ1-2 | . | . | TRBV30 | TGTGCCTGGATACGGTCAGTAGGCTATGGCTACACCTTC | CAWIRSVGYGYTF
TRBJ2-7 | . | . | TRBV11-2 | TGTGCCAGCACCCCCGGGGTCCTCGCAGGGATCTACGAGCAGTACTTC | CASTPGVLAGIYEQYF
TRBJ2-5 | TRBD1 | . | TRBV5-1 | TGCGCCAGCAGCTTGGAGAGGAACAGGGGGCCCGAGGAGACCCAGTACTTC | CASSLERNRGPEETQYF
TRBJ1-1 | TRBD1 | . | TRBV5-6 | TGTGCCAGCAGCCCGACAGGGGGCTGGGCGAACACTGAAGCTTTCTTT | CASSPTGGWANTEAFF
TRBJ2-1 | . | . | TRBV7-2 | TGTGCCAGCACCTTAATGGCCACTATGGTAGAGCAGTTCTTC | CASTLMATMVEQFF
TRBJ2-3 | TRBD1 | . | TRBV20-1 | TGCAGTGCTGATACCGGGACAGGGACAGATACGCAGTATTTT | CSADTGTGTDTQYF
TRBJ2-1 | . | once | TRBV4-2 | TGTGCCAGCAGCCAAGGAGGCTGGGGTAGCCCCGATACTGAGCAGTTCTTC | CASSQGGWGSPDTEQFF
TRBJ2-5 | TRBD1 | . | TRBV5-4 | TGTGCCAGCAGCTTGGGCGACAGGGGGCAAGAGACCCAGTACTTC | CASSLGDRGQETQYF
TRBJ2-1 | . | . | TRBV5-1 | TGCGCCAGCAGCTTGAGTACAGGGCTCCACAATGAGCAGTTCTTC | CASSLSTGLHNEQFF
TRBJ2-5 | . | . | TRBV5-1 | TGCGCCAGCAGCTTGACGCCTAGCGTGCAAGAGACCCAGTACTTC | CASSLTPSVQETQYF
TRBJ2-2 | . | . | TRBV5-1 | TGCGCCAGCAGCCCGGACGGGGGCCCCGGGGAGCTGTTTTTT | CASSPDGGPGELFF
TRBJ1-6 | . | . | TRBV12-3/TRBV12-4 | TGTGCCAGCAGTTTGGCGGGGGCGAATTCACCCCTCCACTTT | CASSLAGANSPLHF
TRBJ1-1 | . | . | TRBV9 | TGTGCCAGCAGCGTAGTGGCAGAGAACACTGAAGCTTTCTTT | CASSVVAENTEAFF
TRBJ2-1 | TRBD2 | . | TRBV20-1 | TGCAGTGCTAGACGGCTAGCGGGGGGGCTAGGTAATGAGCAGTTCTTC | CSARRLAGGLGNEQFF
TRBJ2-5 | TRBD2 | once | TRBV12-3/TRBV12-4 | TGTGCCAGCAGGCTTAGCGGGGGGTACCAAGAGACCCAGTACTTC | CASRLSGGYQETQYF
TRBJ2-5 | . | . | TRBV5-5 | TGTGCCAGCAGCGCCGCCGGTTCCTTCCAAGAGACCCAGTACTTC | CASSAAGSFQETQYF
TRBJ2-3 | TRBD1 | . | TRBV6-5 | TGTGCCAGCAGTTCCCCAGGGGGTCTTAGGACAGATACGCAGTATTTT | CASSSPGGLRTDTQYF
TRBJ1-1 | TRBD1 | . | TRBV12-3/TRBV12-4 | TGTGCCAGCAGTCAGGGACAGGGAGGGAAAACTGAAGCTTTCTTT | CASSQGQGGKTEAFF
TRBJ1-2 | . | . | TRBV2 | TGTGCCAGCAAGGGGGAATCTAACTATGGCTACACCTTC | CASKGESNYGYTF
TRBJ2-7 | TRBD2 | . | TRBV20-1 | TGCAGTGCGACTAGCGGGGGGGACGAGCAGTACTTC | CSATSGGDEQYF
TRBJ2-7 | TRBD1 | . | TRBV6-5 | TGTGCCAGCAGGAGGGGGCACGAGCAGTACTTC | CASRRGHEQYF
TRBJ1-6 | TRBD1 | . | TRBV3-1 | TGTGCCAGCAGCCAAGAGGGACAGGGCTATAATTCACCCCTCCACTTT | CASSQEGQGYNSPLHF
TRBJ1-6 | TRBD1 | . | TRBV5-1 | TGCGCCAGCAACCAAGCCGGGACAGGGATTTCGCCCCTCCACTTT | CASNQAGTGISPLHF
TRBJ2-3 | . | . | TRBV11-1 | TGTGCCAGCAGCGATACGTTCTTCAGAGATACGCAGTATTTT | CASSDTFFRDTQYF
TRBJ1-1 | TRBD1 | . | TRBV29-1 | TGCAGCGTCCTTCCGGGACAGTTGAACACTGAAGCTTTCTTT | CSVLPGQLNTEAFF
TRBJ2-1 | TRBD2 | . | TRBV6-2/TRBV6-3 | TGTGCCAGCACCAACCTTATAGAGCGGGGGGGCTCGTGGAATGAGCAGTTCTTC | CASTNLIERGGSWNEQFF
TRBJ1-5 | TRBD1 | . | TRBV4-1 | TGCGCCAGCAGCGGACAGGGGGGCAATCAGCCCCAGCATTTT | CASSGQGGNQPQHF
TRBJ2-2 | . | . | TRBV11-3 | TGTGCCAGCAGCTTAAGGGGTTACGACGGGGAGCTGTTTTTT | CASSLRGYDGELFF
TRBJ1-2 | TRBD1 | . | TRBV30 | TGTGCCTGGAGTTGGGCAGGGGGCAGCTATGGCTACACCTTC | CAWSWAGGSYGYTF
TRBJ2-7 | TRBD1 | . | TRBV28 | TGTGCCAGCAGTTTGGGGACAGGGGCCTACGAGCAGTACTTC | CASSLGTGAYEQYF
TRBJ1-4 | TRBD1 | . | TRBV20-1 | TGCAGTGCTAGGACCGGGACAGTTAATGAAAAACTGTTTTTT | CSARTGTVNEKLFF
TRBJ1-5 | TRBD1 | . | TRBV7-8 | TGTGCCAGCAGCCCAGACAGGGGTGGAAATCAGCCCCAGCATTTT | CASSPDRGGNQPQHF
TRBJ2-5 | . | . | TRBV7-8 | TGTGCCAGCAGCTTTAAGCGGACTCAAGAGACCCAGTACTTC | CASSFKRTQETQYF